This TCR beta chain was recovered during a study of shared clonotypes between healthy human individuals. Overall study results and limits: It was observed that 5% to 6.5% of naive CD4 clonotypes were shared across a few donors.

Several immunoSEQ plates held equal portions of the genomic DNA taken from each subset. On sorted subsets, replicate PCRs used 200 ng DNA, or some 28,000 T cell genomes. Assay used: immunoSEQ multiplex PCR; TCRdb lists only in-frame clones, some missing. The sample carries fewer than 2.5 million clones, 80% to 95% recorded once. This clone was found a few times. The target antigen is unknown. Other DNA sequences within the sample encode an identical CDR3. This CDR3 has 12 residues. V dropped 3 bases and J dropped 3 bases, with 2 bases sitting between them. Germline CDR1 and CDR2: MDHEN and SYDVKM. This receptor was obtained from a man younger than 35 in good health. Some clones in this sample may be carry-over from other donors' samples. The sample was naive CD4+ T cells from PBMCs. The sample's subset: CD45RA+ positively selected. This sequence joins TRBV28 and TRBJ2-2; D gene unclear. The CDR3: CASSLYTGELFF. In nucleotides, the CDR3 is TGTGCCAGCAGTTTGTACACCGGGGAGCTGTTTTTT.